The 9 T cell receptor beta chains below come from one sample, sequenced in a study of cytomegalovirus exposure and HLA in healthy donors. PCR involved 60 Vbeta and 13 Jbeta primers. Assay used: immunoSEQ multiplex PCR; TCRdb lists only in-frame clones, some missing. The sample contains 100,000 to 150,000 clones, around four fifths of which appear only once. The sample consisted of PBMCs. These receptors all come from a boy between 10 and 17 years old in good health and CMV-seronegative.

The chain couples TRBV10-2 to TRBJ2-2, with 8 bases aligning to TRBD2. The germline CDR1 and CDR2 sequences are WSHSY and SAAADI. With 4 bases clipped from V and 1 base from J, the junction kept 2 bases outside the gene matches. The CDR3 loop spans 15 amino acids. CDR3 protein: CASSASGGNTGELFF. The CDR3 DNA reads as TGCGCCAGCAGTGCCAGCGGGGGGAACACCGGGGAGCTGTTTTTT.

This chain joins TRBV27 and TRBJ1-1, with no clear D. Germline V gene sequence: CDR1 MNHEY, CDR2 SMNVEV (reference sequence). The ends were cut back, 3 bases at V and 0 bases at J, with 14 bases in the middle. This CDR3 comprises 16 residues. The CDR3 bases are TGTGCCAGCAGTTTGCGTCCGTTCGCCATGAACACTGAAGCTTTCTTT. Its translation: CASSLRPFAMNTEAFF.

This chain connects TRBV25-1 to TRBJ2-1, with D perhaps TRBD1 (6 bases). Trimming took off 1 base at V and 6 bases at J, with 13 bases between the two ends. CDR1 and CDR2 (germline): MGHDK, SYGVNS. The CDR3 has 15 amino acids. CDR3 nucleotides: TGTGCCAGCAGTGAATGGGGCAGGGGCCGCAATGAGCAGTTCTTC. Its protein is CASSEWGRGRNEQFF.

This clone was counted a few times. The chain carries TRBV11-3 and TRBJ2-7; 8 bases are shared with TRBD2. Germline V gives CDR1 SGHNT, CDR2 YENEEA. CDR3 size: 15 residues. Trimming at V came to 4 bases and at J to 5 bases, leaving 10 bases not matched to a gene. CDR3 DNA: TGTGCCAGCAGCTCACGACGGGAGGGTAGGAACGAGCAGTACTTC. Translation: CASSSRREGRNEQYF.

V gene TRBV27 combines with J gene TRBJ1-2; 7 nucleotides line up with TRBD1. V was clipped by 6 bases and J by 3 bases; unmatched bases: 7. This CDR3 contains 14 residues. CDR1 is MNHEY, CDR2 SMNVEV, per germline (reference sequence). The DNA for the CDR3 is TGTGCCAGCAGGTCACAGGGGTTGGACTATGGCTACACCTTC. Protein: CASRSQGLDYGYTF.

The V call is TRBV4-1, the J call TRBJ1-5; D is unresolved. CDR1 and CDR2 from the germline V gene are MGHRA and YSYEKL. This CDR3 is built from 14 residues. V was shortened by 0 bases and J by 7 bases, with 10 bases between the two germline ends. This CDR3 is CASSQELYEQPQHF. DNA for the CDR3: TGCGCCAGCAGCCAAGAACTGTATGAACAGCCCCAGCATTTT.

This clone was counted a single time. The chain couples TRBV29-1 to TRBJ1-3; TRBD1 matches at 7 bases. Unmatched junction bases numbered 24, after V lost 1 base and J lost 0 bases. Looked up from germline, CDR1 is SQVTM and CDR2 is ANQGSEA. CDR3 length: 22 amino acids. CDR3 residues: CSVEVASPPGGPGFYSGNTIYF. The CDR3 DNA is TGCAGCGTTGAAGTCGCATCCCCGCCAGGGGGTCCTGGATTTTACTCTGGAAACACCATATATTTT.

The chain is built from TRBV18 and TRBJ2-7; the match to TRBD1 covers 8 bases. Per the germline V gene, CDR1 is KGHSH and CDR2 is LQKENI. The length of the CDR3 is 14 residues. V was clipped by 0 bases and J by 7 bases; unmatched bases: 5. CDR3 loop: CASSPPQGTGEQYF. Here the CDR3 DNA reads TGTGCCAGCTCACCACCCCAGGGGACAGGTGAGCAGTACTTC.

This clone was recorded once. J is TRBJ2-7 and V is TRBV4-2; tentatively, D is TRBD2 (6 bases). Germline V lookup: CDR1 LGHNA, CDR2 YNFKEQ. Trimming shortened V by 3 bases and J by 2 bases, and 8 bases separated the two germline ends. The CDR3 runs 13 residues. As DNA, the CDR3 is TGTGCCAGCAGCCAGGGAGGACCCTACGAGCAGTACTTC. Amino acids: CASSQGGPYEQYF.